Listed here are 27 T cell receptor beta chains from one sample, sequenced in a study of blood T cell repertoires in COVID-19. Profiling relied on immunoSEQ multiplex PCR, and the TCRdb table lists in-frame clones only, not all of them. This table holds about 150,000 clones, more than 80% found once. Sample: peripheral blood. The receptors shown here come from a woman aged 35 to 49 with acute or convalescent COVID-19.

The rearrangement uses TRBV5-4 and TRBJ2-7, with D possibly being TRBD2 (5 bases). V was trimmed by 0 bases and J by 7 bases, leaving 11 bases between them. Germline CDR1 is SGHNT and CDR2 is YYREEE (reference sequence). The CDR3 covers 13 residues. The CDR3 is CASSLVDTGEQYF. The DNA of the CDR3 is TGTGCCAGCAGCTTGGTCGATACGGGGGAGCAGTACTTC. Filled out from reference TRBV5-4 and TRBJ2-7, the complete variable domain reads ETGVTQSPTHLIKTRGQQVTLRCSSQSGHNTVSWYQQALGQGPQFIFQYYREEENGRGNFPPRFSGLQFPNYSSELNVNALELDDSALYLCASSLVDTGEQYFGPGTRLTVT.

The J gene is TRBJ2-1, the V gene TRBV5-1, with TRBD1 identical over 8 bases. This CDR3 is 14 amino acids long. Germline V gene data show CDR1 as SGHRS and CDR2 as YFSETQ. The J segment lost 7 bases and the V segment lost 4 bases, leaving 7 bases of the junction unmatched. CDR3 residues: CASSAQGARNEQFF. CDR3 sequence (DNA): TGCGCCAGCAGCGCGCAGGGGGCTCGGAATGAGCAGTTCTTC.

This clone was recorded a few times. This chain uses TRBV7-9 with TRBJ1-1; no clear D. This CDR3 region has 12 residues. Germline-derived CDR1 and CDR2 are SEHNR and FQNEAQ (reference sequence). Trimming cost V 1 base and J 7 bases, with 7 bases left between them. CDR3 loop: CASSLEYFEAFF. The CDR3 DNA reads TGTGCCAGCAGCTTAGAATACTTTGAAGCTTTCTTT.

This sequence joins TRBV6-2 or TRBV6-3 and TRBJ1-6; 9 bases are shared with TRBD1. Per the germline V gene, CDR1 is MNHEY and CDR2 is SVGEGT. The J segment lost 4 bases and the V segment lost 0 bases, leaving 7 bases of the junction unmatched. The CDR3 is made up of 18 amino acids. CDR3 loop: CASSYSSGQGIYNSPLHF. The CDR3 DNA is TGTGCCAGCAGTTACTCATCGGGACAGGGAATTTATAATTCACCCCTCCACTTT.

J is TRBJ2-7 and V is TRBV7-9; the D gene is possibly TRBD1 (5 bases). Germline loops: CDR1 SEHNR, CDR2 FQNEAQ (reference sequence). V lost 5 bases, J lost 3 bases, and 11 bases lay in between. The CDR3 contains 13 residues. DNA for the CDR3: TGTGCCAGCAGCCCGACAGCGAACTACGAGCAGTACTTC. Residues: CASSPTANYEQYF.

This chain uses TRBV7-9 with TRBJ1-5; TRBD1 is a possible D gene (6 bases). V lost 2 bases to trimming and J lost 2 bases, with 10 bases between them. Germline V gene lookup returns CDR1 SEHNR and CDR2 FQNEAQ (reference sequence). The CDR3 is 15 amino acids. CDR3 DNA: TGTGCCAGCAGCTTATTGGCAGGGGGCAATCAGCCCCAGCATTTT. It codes for CASSLLAGGNQPQHF.

V and J are TRBV6-1 and TRBJ1-2; 11 bases are shared with TRBD1. V shed 2 bases, J shed 4 bases, and the junction held 6 bases outside the gene matches. The CDR3 runs to 16 residues. Germline CDR1 is MNHNS and CDR2 is SASEGT. The CDR3 bases are TGTGCCAGCAGTGAAAGGACAGGGGGCGTTATCTATGGCTACACCTTC. It is translated as CASSERTGGVIYGYTF.

The genes are TRBV7-8 and TRBJ2-7, with 8 bases matching TRBD1. This CDR3 has 15 residues. J gave up 4 bases and V 5 bases, and 10 bases lay outside the gene matches. Germline V CDR1 and CDR2: SGHVS, FQNEAQ. This CDR3 reads CASSNRQGLWYEQYF. In nucleotides, the CDR3 is TGTGCCAGCAGCAACCGACAGGGGCTTTGGTACGAGCAGTACTTC.

V is TRBV28 and J is TRBJ1-5, with D possibly matching TRBD1 (6 bases). This CDR3 region has 15 residues. V was shortened by 3 bases and J by 6 bases, with 15 bases between the two germline ends. The V gene's germline CDR1 is MDHEN and CDR2 SYDVKM. CDR3 region: CASSFGGAGGQPQHF. CDR3 bases: TGTGCCAGCAGTTTCGGGGGGGCAGGAGGTCAGCCCCAGCATTTT. Filled out from reference TRBV28 and TRBJ1-5, the complete variable domain reads DVKVTQSSRYLVKRTGEKVFLECVQDMDHENMFWYRQDPGLGLRLIYFSYDVKMKEKGDIPEGYSVSREKKERFSLILESASTNQTSMYLCASSFGGAGGQPQHFGDGTRLSIL.

The rearrangement links TRBV7-2 to TRBJ1-6; D might be TRBD1 (6 bases). The CDR3 totals 16 residues. The V gene lost 1 base and the J gene lost 7 bases, with 14 bases spanning the gap. Germline CDR1 and CDR2: SGHTA and FQGNSA. CDR3 region: CASSLVDSSWNSPLHF. The CDR3 DNA reads TGTGCCAGCAGCTTAGTGGACAGCAGCTGGAATTCACCCCTCCACTTT.

This sequence joins TRBV10-3 and TRBJ1-2; 8 bases are a match to TRBD1. Germline assignment: CDR1 ENHRY and CDR2 SYGVKD. The length of the CDR3 is 13 residues. Losses at the gene ends were 8 bases for V and 6 bases for J; bases not matched to a gene: 8. The CDR3 DNA follows: TGTGCCATCGAGGACAGGGAAGTGGATGGCTACACCTTC. Protein sequence: CAIEDREVDGYTF.

The chain links TRBV3-1 (or the pseudogene TRBV3-2) to TRBJ2-1, with D possibly TRBD1 on 6 matching bases. With 4 bases removed from V and 4 bases from J, the gap between germline ends came to 14 bases. Germline values: CDR1 LGHDT, CDR2 YNNKEL (reference sequence). The CDR3 runs 15 residues. CDR3 nucleotide sequence: TGTGCCAGCAGCCGAAATTCAAGGGGGTACAATGAGCAGTTCTTC. Its translation: CASSRNSRGYNEQFF.

The chain uses TRBV15 and TRBJ2-1, with 9 bases aligning to TRBD2. J was trimmed by 2 bases and V by 3 bases; bases with no gene match: 8. Germline loops: CDR1 LNHNV, CDR2 YYDKDF (reference sequence). This CDR3 is built from 17 residues. CDR3: CATSRETGTSPYNEQFF. DNA of the CDR3: TGTGCCACCAGCAGGGAAACAGGGACTAGCCCCTACAATGAGCAGTTCTTC.

A single count supports this clone. The CDR3 here is CASSARQGYEQYF. DNA for the CDR3: TGTGCCAGCAGCGCCCGACAGGGCTACGAGCAGTACTTC. This rearrangement joins TRBV9 to TRBJ2-7, with 7 positions matching TRBD1. V lost 3 bases and J lost 3; bases outside the gene matches: 3. The CDR3 loop spans 13 amino acids. In germline, CDR1 is SGDLS, CDR2 YYNGEE.

The J gene is TRBJ1-2, the V gene TRBV30; TRBD1 matches at 12 bases. The CDR3 is 14 amino acids. Germline loops: CDR1 GTSNPN, CDR2 SVGIG (reference sequence). V lost 4 bases and J lost 6; bases outside the gene matches: 6. The CDR3 sequence is CAWMGQGARNGYTF. The CDR3 bases are TGTGCCTGGATGGGACAGGGGGCGCGGAATGGCTACACCTTC.

The chain is built from TRBV28 and TRBJ1-3, with D uncertain. Germline V gives CDR1 MDHEN, CDR2 SYDVKM. This CDR3 region has 14 residues. The V gene lost 3 bases and the J gene lost 8 bases, with 14 bases spanning the gap. The CDR3 DNA reads as TGTGCCAGCAGTTTTTCGGCGGGTCTATACACCATATATTTT. Its translation is CASSFSAGLYTIYF.

This chain uses TRBV5-6 with TRBJ1-4, with TRBD1 matching over 7 bases. The trim removed 2 bases at V and 2 bases at J, leaving 6 bases unmatched. Germline lookup yields CDR1 SGHDT and CDR2 YYEEEE. This CDR3 spans 16 amino acids. The chain's CDR3 is CASSFKTGPTNEKLFF. The CDR3 DNA reads as TGTGCCAGCAGCTTCAAGACAGGGCCTACTAATGAAAAACTGTTTTTT.

The chain employs TRBV27 and TRBJ2-7; 9 bases are shared with TRBD1. Unmatched junction bases numbered 11, after V lost 6 bases and J lost 2 bases. This CDR3 has 16 residues. Germline lookup yields CDR1 MNHEY and CDR2 SMNVEV (reference sequence). The CDR3 here is CASRPSFGQGPYEQYF. The CDR3 DNA reads TGTGCCAGCAGGCCAAGTTTCGGACAGGGGCCCTACGAGCAGTACTTC.

The chain has TRBV4-2 and TRBJ2-7; the match to TRBD1 covers 8 bases. V was clipped by 4 bases and J by 2 bases; unmatched bases: 4. This CDR3 comprises 14 residues. Germline V gene data show CDR1 as LGHNA and CDR2 as YNFKEQ. The CDR3 DNA reads as TGTGCCAGCAGCCCCGGGACAGGAGCCTACGAGCAGTACTTC. Translating gives CASSPGTGAYEQYF.

The chain combines TRBV6-5 with TRBJ2-3; 11 positions match TRBD2. The CDR3 spans 16 residues. V trimming: 4 bases; J trimming: 6 bases; junction bases outside the gene matches: 9. The germline V gene has CDR1 MNHEY and CDR2 SVGAGI. The CDR3 loop is CASSSVAGGLTDTQYF. The CDR3 DNA follows: TGTGCCAGCAGTTCTGTAGCGGGGGGGCTTACTGATACGCAGTATTTT.

The chain is built from TRBV24-1 and TRBJ1-6; D is undetermined. This CDR3 is built from 13 residues. CDR1 is KGHDR, CDR2 SFDVKD, per germline. Trimming left V 5 bases short and J 4 bases short, with 5 bases between. Here the CDR3 DNA reads TGTGCCACCAGTGCCGGGTATAATTCACCCCTCCACTTT. This translates into CATSAGYNSPLHF.

The gene calls are TRBV4-2 and TRBJ1-4, with D uncertain. Germline-derived CDR1 and CDR2 are LGHNA and YNFKEQ. Trimming removed 1 base from V and 8 bases from J, with 14 bases in between. The CDR3 totals 15 residues. The CDR3 protein is CASSQGGIPEEKLFF. In DNA form, the CDR3 reads TGTGCCAGCAGCCAAGGAGGGATCCCAGAGGAAAAACTGTTTTTT.

CDR3 sequence: CASSFRRDSSTDTQYF. The DNA of the CDR3 is TGTGCCAGCAGCTTCCGCCGGGACTCAAGCACAGATACGCAGTATTTT. The V call is TRBV9, the J call TRBJ2-3; the D gene is possibly TRBD2 (6 bases). The CDR3 is 16 residues long. Germline values: CDR1 SGDLS, CDR2 YYNGEE. Trimming took 4 bases from V and 0 from J, leaving 15 bases between them. The full variable domain, in which reference TRBV9 and TRBJ2-3 provide the parts outside the CDR3, is DSGVTQTPKHLITATGQRVTLRCSPRSGDLSVYWYQQSLDQGLQFLIQYYNGEERAKGNILERFSAQQFPDLHSELNLSSLELGDSALYFCASSFRRDSSTDTQYFGPGTRLTVL.

The chain has TRBV15 and TRBJ1-4; TRBD1 agrees at 8 bases. The trim removed 8 bases at V and 1 base at J, leaving 0 bases unmatched. CDR3 size: 13 residues. Germline assignment: CDR1 LNHNV and CDR2 YYDKDF (reference sequence). This CDR3 is CATGQGTNEKLFF. CDR3 nucleotide sequence: TGTGCCACCGGACAGGGAACTAATGAAAAACTGTTTTTT.

V and J are TRBV11-2 and TRBJ2-7, with D possibly TRBD1 on 5 matching bases. V lost 2 bases to trimming and J lost 3 bases, with 17 bases between them. The length of the CDR3 is 16 residues. Per the germline V gene, CDR1 is SGHAT and CDR2 is FQNNGV. The CDR3 DNA reads as TGTGCCAGCAGCTTAAAAAGGTCAGGGATTATCTACGAGCAGTACTTC. Protein: CASSLKRSGIIYEQYF.

This chain uses TRBV30 with TRBJ2-7; possible D gene TRBD1, 5 bases. The CDR3 covers 14 residues. The V gene's germline CDR1 is GTSNPN and CDR2 SVGIG (reference sequence). The CDR3 region has the DNA TGTGCTAGTCCCCCCAGGGTTAGGTCCTACGAGCAGTACTTC. This codes for CASPPRVRSYEQYF.

The sample holds one count of this clone. The J gene is TRBJ1-5, the V gene TRBV19; D unresolved. This CDR3 has 16 residues. The ends were cut back, 4 bases at V and 7 bases at J, with 20 bases in the middle. Germline-derived CDR1 and CDR2 are LNHDA and SQIVND (reference sequence). The CDR3 DNA sequence: TGTGCCAGTAGTAGCATTCTCGGGAGGGAAGGACAGCCCCAGCATTTT. This codes for CASSSILGREGQPQHF.